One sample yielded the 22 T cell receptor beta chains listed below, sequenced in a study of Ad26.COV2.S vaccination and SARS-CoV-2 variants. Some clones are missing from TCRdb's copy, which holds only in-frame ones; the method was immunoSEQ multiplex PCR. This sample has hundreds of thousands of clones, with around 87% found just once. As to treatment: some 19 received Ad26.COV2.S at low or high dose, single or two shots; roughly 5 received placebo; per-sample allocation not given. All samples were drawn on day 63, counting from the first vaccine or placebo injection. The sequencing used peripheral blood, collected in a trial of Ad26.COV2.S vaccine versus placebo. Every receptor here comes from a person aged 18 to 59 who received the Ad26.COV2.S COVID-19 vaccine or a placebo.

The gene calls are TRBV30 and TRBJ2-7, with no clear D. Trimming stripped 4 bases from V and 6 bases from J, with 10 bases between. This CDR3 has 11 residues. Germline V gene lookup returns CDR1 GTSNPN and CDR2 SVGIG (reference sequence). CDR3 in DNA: TGTGCCTGGACCCGGGCCGGCGAGCAGTACTTC. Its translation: CAWTRAGEQYF. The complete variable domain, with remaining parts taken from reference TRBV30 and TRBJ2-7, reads SQTIHQWPATLVQPVGSPLSLECTVEGTSNPNLYWYRQAAGRGLQLLFYSVGIGQISSEVPQNLSASRPQDRQFILSSKKLLLSDSGFYLCAWTRAGEQYFGPGTRLTVT.

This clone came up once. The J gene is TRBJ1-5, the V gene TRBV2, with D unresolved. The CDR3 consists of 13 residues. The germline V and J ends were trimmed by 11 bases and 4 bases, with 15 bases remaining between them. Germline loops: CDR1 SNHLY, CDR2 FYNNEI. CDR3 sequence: CAGRPGLNQPQHF. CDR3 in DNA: TGTGCCGGCCGACCGGGTCTTAATCAGCCCCAGCATTTT.

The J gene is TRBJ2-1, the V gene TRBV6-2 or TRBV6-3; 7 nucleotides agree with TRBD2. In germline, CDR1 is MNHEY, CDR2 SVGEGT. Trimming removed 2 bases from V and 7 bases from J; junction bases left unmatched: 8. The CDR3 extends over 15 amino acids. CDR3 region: CASSYGVAGGNEQFF. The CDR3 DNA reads TGTGCCAGCAGTTACGGGGTAGCCGGGGGGAATGAGCAGTTCTTC.

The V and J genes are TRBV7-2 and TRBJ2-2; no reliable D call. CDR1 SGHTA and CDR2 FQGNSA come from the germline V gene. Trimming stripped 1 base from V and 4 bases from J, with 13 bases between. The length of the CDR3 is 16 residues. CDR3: CASSLVAGRGTGELFF. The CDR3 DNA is TGTGCCAGCAGCTTAGTCGCCGGACGAGGCACCGGGGAGCTGTTTTTT.

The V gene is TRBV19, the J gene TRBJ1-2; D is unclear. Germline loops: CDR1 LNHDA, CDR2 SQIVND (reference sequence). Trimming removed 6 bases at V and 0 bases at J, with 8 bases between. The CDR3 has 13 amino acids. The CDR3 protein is CASRGGSNYGYTF. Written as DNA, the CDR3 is TGTGCCAGTAGAGGCGGATCTAACTATGGCTACACCTTC.

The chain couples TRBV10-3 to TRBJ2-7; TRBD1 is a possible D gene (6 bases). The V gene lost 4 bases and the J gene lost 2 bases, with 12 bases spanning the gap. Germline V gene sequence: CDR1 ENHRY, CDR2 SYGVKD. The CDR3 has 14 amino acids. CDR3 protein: CAISVETGPYEQYF. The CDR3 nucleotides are TGTGCCATCAGTGTTGAGACAGGCCCCTACGAGCAGTACTTC.

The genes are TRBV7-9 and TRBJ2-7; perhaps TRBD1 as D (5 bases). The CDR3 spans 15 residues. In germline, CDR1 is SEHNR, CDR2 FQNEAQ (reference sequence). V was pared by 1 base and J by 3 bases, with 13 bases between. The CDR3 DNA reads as TGTGCCAGCAGCTTAGTGTCCAGGGCCCACTACGAGCAGTACTTC. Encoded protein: CASSLVSRAHYEQYF.

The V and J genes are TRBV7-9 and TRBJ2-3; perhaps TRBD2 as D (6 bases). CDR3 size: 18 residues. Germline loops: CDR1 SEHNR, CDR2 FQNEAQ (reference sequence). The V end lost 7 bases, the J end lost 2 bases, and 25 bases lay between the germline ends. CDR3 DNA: TGTGCCAGCACCTACGCCTTACTAGCAACCTCCACCACAGATACGCAGTATTTT. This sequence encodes CASTYALLATSTTDTQYF.

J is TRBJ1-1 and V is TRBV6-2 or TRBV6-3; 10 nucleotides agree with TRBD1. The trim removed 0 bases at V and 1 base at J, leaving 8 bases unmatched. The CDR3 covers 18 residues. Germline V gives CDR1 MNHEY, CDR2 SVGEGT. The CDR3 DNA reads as TGTGCCAGCAGTTACTCGAAGGACAGGGGGAAGGGGAACACTGAAGCTTTCTTT. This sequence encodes CASSYSKDRGKGNTEAFF.

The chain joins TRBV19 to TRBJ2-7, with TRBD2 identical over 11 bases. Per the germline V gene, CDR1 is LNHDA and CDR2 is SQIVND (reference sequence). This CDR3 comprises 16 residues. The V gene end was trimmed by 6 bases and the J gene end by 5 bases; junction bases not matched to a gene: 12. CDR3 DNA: TGTGCCAGTAGCCCCTTAGCGGGAGGGCCGGTAAACGAGCAGTACTTC. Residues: CASSPLAGGPVNEQYF. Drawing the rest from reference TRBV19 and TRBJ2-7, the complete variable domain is DGGITQSPKYLFRKEGQNVTLSCEQNLNHDAMYWYRQDPGQGLRLIYYSQIVNDFQKGDIAEGYSVSREKKESFPLTVTSAQKNPTAFYLCASSPLAGGPVNEQYFGPGTRLTVT.

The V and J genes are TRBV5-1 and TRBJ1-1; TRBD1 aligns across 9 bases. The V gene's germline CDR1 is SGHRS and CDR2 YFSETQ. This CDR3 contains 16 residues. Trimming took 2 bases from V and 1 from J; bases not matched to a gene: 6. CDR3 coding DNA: TGCGCCAGCAGCTTCCTCCGGGACAGGGCGAACACTGAAGCTTTCTTT. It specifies CASSFLRDRANTEAFF.

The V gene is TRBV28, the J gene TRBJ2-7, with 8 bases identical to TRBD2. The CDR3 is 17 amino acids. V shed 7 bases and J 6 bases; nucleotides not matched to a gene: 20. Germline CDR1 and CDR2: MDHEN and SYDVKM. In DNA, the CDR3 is TGTGCCAGCACCCTGACCCCACATAACGGGGGGGCCGGCGAGCAGTACTTC. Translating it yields CASTLTPHNGGAGEQYF.

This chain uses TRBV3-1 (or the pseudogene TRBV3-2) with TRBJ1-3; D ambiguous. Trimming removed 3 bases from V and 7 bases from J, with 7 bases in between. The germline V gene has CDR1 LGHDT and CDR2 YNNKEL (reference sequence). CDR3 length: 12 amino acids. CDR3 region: CASSHESNTIYF. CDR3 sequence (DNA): TGTGCCAGCAGCCATGAGAGTAACACCATATATTTT.

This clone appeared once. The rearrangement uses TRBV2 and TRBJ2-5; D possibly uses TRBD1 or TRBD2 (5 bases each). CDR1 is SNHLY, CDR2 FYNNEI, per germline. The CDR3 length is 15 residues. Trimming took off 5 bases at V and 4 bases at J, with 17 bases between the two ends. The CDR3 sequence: CASSSLLGDGETQYF. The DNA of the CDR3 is TGTGCCAGCAGTTCACTTTTGGGGGATGGAGAGACCCAGTACTTC.

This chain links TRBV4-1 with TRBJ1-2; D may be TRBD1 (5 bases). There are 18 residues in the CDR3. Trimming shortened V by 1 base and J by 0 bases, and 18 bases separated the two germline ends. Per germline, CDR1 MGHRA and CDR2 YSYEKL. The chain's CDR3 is CASSQVPPRDGTNYGYTF. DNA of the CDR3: TGCGCCAGCAGCCAAGTCCCCCCCAGGGACGGGACTAACTATGGCTACACCTTC.

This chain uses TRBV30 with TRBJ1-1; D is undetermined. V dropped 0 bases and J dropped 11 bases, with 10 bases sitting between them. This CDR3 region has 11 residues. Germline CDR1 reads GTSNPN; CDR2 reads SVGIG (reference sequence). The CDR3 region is CAWSVRSLAFF. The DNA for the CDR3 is TGTGCCTGGAGTGTACGAAGTCTGGCTTTCTTT.

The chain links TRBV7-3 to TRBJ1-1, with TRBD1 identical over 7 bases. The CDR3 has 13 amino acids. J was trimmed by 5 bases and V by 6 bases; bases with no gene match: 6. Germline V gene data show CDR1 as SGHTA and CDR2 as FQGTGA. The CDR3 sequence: CASSPDRETEAFF. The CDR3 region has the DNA TGTGCCAGCAGTCCCGACAGGGAGACTGAAGCTTTCTTT. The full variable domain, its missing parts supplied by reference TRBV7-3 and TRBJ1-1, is GAGVSQTPSNKVTEKGKYVELRCDPISGHTALYWYRQSLGQGPEFLIYFQGTGAADDSGLPNDRFFAVRPEGSVSTLKIQRTERGDSAVYLCASSPDRETEAFFGQGTRLTVV.

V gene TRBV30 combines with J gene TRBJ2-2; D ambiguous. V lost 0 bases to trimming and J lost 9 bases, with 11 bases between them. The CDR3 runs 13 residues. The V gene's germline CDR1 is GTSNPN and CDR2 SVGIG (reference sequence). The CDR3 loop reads CAWSVVPPRELFF. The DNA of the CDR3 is TGTGCCTGGAGTGTAGTCCCACCCCGGGAGCTGTTTTTT.

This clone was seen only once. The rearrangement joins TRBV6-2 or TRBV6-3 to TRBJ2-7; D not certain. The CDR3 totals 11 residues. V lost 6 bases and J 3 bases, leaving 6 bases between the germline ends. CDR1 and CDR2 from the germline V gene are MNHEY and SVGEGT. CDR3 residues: CASSQVYEQYF. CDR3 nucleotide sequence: TGTGCCAGCAGCCAGGTCTACGAGCAGTACTTC.

CDR3 region: CASSLLGTESNQPQHF. The CDR3 DNA sequence: TGTGCCAGCAGCCTACTAGGGACCGAGAGCAATCAGCCCCAGCATTTT. V gene TRBV7-2 combines with J gene TRBJ1-5, with D possibly being TRBD1 (5 bases). The germline V and J ends were trimmed by 5 bases and 1 base, with 15 bases remaining between them. The CDR3 has 16 residues. Germline V gene sequence: CDR1 SGHTA, CDR2 FQGNSA.

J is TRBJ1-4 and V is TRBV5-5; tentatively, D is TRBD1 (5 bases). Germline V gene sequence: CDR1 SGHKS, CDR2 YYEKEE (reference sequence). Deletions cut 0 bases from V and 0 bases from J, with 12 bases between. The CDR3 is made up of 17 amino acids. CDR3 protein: CASSLVGASATNEKLFF. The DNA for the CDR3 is TGTGCCAGCAGCTTGGTAGGGGCATCTGCAACTAATGAAAAACTGTTTTTT.

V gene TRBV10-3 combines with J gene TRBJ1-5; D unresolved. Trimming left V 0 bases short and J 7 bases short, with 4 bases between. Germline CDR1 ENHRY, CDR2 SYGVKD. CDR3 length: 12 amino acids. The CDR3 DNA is TGTGCCATCAGTGAGTCGAGGCAGCCCCAGCATTTT. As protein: CAISESRQPQHF.